This T cell receptor (beta chain) was captured in a study of CD8+ T cells in alopecia areata. As the sequencing template, cDNA was produced by extracting RNA and reverse transcribing it. The table came from immunoSEQ multiplex PCR; TCRdb's copy has only in-frame clones and leaves some out. This sample shows about 300,000 clones and no singletons; 1.2% rests with the ten largest. CD4, CD8alpha, NKG2D, NKG2ACE and other markers guided sorting of pooled cutaneous lymph node cells. A word on this clone: Mouse gene names and germline throughout. The sequence runs out 4 residues before the end of the CDR3; the remainder is reconstructed from the germline J gene. The sample holds other DNA sequences that translate to the same CDR3.

The CDR3 is 15 amino acids. CDR1 is MNHDT, CDR2 YYDKIL, per germline. V trimming: 2 bases; J trimming: 2 bases; junction bases outside the gene matches: 3. The sequence derives from a C3H/HeJ mouse with alopecia areata. The strain's MHC type: H2-k. The rearrangement joins TRBV17 to TRBJ2-5; 8 nucleotides agree with TRBD2. Sequenced: CD4+ T cells sorted from a lymph node. Incomplete CDR3 DNA: TGTGCTAGCAGTAGACTGGGGGGAAGCCAAGAC. Its protein product is CASSRLGGSQD. The CDR3, in full, reads CASSRLGGSQDTQYF.